This TCR beta chain originates from a study of OX40 agonist ivuxolimab in advanced cancers. Looking at the study overall: Ivuxolimab, which targeted the costimulatory receptor OX40 (CD134), was an agonistic, fully human IgG2 monoclonal antibody. Prior anti-PD-1, anti-PD-L1 or anti-CTLA-4 therapy was permitted, and checkpoint inhibitors had been received by around 40% of dose-escalation patients. Intravenous ivuxolimab was administered to patients every 2 weeks at six dose levels: 0.01, 0.1, 0.3, 1.5, 3 and 10 mg/kg. The purpose of peripheral TCRbeta sequencing was to test whether ivuxolimab changed TCR sequence diversity and led to clonal T-cell expansion. Three dose-escalation patients achieved partial responses, one with hepatocellular carcinoma and two with cutaneous melanoma. Among the roughly 50 dose-escalation patients, 19 had hepatocellular carcinoma, 15 or so melanoma, 9 renal cell carcinoma and 9 head and neck cancer. The monotherapy dose-escalation portion (N ≈ 55 patients) of the phase I ivuxolimab trial is reported in the paper. The dose-escalation cohort was almost 85% male with a mean age of 60 years, ranging from roughly 20 to 85. On the study overall, not on this receptor specifically: After ivuxolimab, CD8+ T cells had more expanded clones than CD4+ T cells on average. Low levels of normalized T-cell clonal expansion were also seen in some patients who did not respond. The antigen specificity of the clonally expanded peripheral T cells was not determined. In the 0.1-3.0 mg/kg groups, partial responders were among the patients with the lowest normalized peripheral clonal expansion, particularly in CD8+ T cells. At doses of 0.1 to 3.0 mg/kg, clonal expansion of both CD4+ and CD8+ T cells in blood was seen between baseline and week 6.

CDR1 MNHEY and CDR2 SMNVEV were looked up in the germline V gene (reference sequence). The V end loses 2 bases and the J end loses 0 bases, and a stretch of 11 bases separates them. The CDR3 holds 16 amino acids from the cysteine to the phenylalanine. Only the CDR3 DNA stays, 48 bases, in frame from base 1. Genomic DNA was extracted from sorted cells for sequencing of the TCRbeta CDR3 region. TCRbeta CDR3 regions were sequenced using the immunoSEQ Assay. This immuneACCESS table, as held by TCRdb, lists in-frame sequences with V and J called but not all clones. Of the missing ones, under half trace to an unresolved V gene in checked studies; the others have no known cause. Here the sample has tens of thousands of clones; roughly 86% occur a single time. Approximately 12% of the sample goes to the ten largest clones. On this clone: This receptor's antigen is unknown. There are no base qualities to consult, and no much larger clone falls within one base.

The trial excluded patients who had a history of autoimmune disease or were on systemic immunosuppression. In every dose cohort, peripheral blood was drawn for TCR sequencing at baseline, cycle 4 day 1, and cycle 7 day 1. Samples were obtained from an open-label, multicenter, first-in-human phase I dose-escalation trial of ivuxolimab. The trial enrolled adults with locally advanced or metastatic head and neck squamous cell, hepatocellular, melanoma or renal cell carcinoma. CD4+ and CD8+ T cells were sorted separately from peripheral blood before TCR sequencing. The V and J genes are TRBV27 and TRBJ1-5, with the D gene not clear enough to name. The TCR was taken from an adult with an advanced solid tumor such as melanoma, head and neck, liver or kidney cancer. The material was CD4+ or CD8+ T cells sorted from blood, obtained in a trial of the OX40 agonist ivuxolimab. The CDR3 region reads CASSLDGRLSNQPQHF. The DNA reads TGTGCCAGCAGTTTAGACGGACGGCTTAGCAATCAGCCCCAGCATTTT.